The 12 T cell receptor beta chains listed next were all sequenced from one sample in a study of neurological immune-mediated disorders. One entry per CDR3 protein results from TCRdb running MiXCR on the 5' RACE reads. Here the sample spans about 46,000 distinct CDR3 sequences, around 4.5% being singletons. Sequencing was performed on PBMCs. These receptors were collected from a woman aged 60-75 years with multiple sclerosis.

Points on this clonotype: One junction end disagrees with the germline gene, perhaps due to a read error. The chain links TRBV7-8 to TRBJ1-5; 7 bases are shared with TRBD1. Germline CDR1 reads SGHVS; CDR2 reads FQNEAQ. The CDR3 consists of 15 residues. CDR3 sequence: CASSGYRGSNQPQNF. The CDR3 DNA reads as TGTGCCAGCAGCGGATACAGGGGCAGCAATCAGCCCCAGAATTTT.

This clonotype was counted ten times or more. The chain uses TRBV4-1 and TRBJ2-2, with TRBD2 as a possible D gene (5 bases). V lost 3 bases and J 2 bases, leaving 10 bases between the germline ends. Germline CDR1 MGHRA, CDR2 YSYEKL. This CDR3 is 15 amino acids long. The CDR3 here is CASSQPGYNTGELFF. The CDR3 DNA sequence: TGCGCCAGCAGCCAGCCGGGATACAACACCGGGGAGCTGTTTTTT.

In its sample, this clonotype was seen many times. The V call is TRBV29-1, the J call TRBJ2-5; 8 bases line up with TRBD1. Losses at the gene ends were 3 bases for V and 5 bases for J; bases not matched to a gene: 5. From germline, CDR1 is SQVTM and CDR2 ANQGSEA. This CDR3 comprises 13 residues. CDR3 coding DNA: TGCAGCGTTGAGTTACAGGGGGTGGAGACCCAGTACTTC. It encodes CSVELQGVETQYF.

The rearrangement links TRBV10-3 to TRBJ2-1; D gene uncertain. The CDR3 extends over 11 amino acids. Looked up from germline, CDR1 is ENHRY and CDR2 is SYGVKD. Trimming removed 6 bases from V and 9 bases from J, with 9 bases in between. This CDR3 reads CAISMEGEQFF. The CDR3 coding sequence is TGTGCCATCAGCATGGAAGGTGAGCAGTTCTTC.

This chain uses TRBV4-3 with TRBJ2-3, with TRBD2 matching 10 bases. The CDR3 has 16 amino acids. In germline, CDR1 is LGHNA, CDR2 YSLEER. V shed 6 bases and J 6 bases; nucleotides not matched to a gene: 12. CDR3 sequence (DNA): TGCGCCAGCAGACCTACAGCGGGAGGGTCGTCCGATACGCAGTATTTT. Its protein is CASRPTAGGSSDTQYF.

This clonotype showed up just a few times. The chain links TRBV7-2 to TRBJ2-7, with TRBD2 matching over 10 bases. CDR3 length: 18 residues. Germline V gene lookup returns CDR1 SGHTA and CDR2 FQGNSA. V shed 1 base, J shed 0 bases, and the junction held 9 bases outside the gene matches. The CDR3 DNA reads TGTGCCAGCAGCTTAGATAACGGAGCGGGGGGGAGCTCCTACGAGCAGTACTTC. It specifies CASSLDNGAGGSSYEQYF. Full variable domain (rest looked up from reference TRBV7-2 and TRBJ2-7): GAGVSQSPSNKVTEKGKDVELRCDPISGHTALYWYRQSLGQGLEFLIYFQGNSAPDKSGLPSDRFSAERTGGSVSTLTIQRTQQEDSAVYLCASSLDNGAGGSSYEQYFGPGTRLTVT.

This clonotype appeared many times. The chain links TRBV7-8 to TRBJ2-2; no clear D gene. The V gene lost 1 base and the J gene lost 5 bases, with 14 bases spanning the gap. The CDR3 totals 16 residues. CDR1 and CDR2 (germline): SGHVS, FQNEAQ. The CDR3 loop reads CASSLDPWIRTGELFF. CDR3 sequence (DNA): TGTGCCAGCAGCTTAGATCCTTGGATAAGGACCGGGGAGCTGTTTTTT. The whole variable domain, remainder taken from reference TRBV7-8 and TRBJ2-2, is GAGVSQSPRYKVAKRGQDVALRCDPISGHVSLFWYQQALGQGPEFLTYFQNEAQLDKSGLPSDRFFAERPEGSVSTLKIQRTQQEDSAVYLCASSLDPWIRTGELFFGEGSRLTVL.

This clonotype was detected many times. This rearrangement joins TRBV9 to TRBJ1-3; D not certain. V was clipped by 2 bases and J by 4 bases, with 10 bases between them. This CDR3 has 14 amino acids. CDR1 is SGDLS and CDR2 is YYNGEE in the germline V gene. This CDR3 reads CASSVGREGNTIYF. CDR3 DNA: TGTGCCAGCAGCGTCGGCCGGGAAGGAAACACCATATATTTT.

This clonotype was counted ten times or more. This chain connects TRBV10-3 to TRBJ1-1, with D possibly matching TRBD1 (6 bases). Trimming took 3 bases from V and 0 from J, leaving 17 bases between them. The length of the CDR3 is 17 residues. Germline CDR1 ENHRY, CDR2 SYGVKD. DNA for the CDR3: TGTGCCATCAGTGAATCCCCCCGGGGGCCTATGAACACTGAAGCTTTCTTT. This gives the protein CAISESPRGPMNTEAFF.

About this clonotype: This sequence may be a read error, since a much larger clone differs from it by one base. DNA for the CDR3: TGCGCCAGCAGCTTGACGGGGGTGGCTGGGGCCAACATCCTGACTTTC. Translating it yields CASSLTGVAGANILTF. The rearrangement uses TRBV5-1 and TRBJ2-6, with D possibly TRBD2 on 6 matching bases. Germline CDR1 is SGHRS and CDR2 is YFSETQ. The CDR3 is 16 amino acids.

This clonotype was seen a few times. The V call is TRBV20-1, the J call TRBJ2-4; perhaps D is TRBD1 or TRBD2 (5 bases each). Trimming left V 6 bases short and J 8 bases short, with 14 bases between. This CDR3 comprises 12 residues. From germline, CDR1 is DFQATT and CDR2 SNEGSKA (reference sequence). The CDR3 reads CSASPGRDIQYF. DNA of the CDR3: TGCAGTGCCTCACCGGGACGGGACATTCAGTACTTC.

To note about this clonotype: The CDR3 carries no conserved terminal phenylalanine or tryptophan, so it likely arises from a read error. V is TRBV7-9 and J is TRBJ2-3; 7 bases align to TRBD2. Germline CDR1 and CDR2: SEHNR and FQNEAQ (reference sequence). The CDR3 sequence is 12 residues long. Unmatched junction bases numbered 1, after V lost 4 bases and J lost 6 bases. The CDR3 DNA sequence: TGTGCCAGCAGCTGGGGAGGGGATACGCAGTATTGT. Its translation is CASSWGGDTQYC.